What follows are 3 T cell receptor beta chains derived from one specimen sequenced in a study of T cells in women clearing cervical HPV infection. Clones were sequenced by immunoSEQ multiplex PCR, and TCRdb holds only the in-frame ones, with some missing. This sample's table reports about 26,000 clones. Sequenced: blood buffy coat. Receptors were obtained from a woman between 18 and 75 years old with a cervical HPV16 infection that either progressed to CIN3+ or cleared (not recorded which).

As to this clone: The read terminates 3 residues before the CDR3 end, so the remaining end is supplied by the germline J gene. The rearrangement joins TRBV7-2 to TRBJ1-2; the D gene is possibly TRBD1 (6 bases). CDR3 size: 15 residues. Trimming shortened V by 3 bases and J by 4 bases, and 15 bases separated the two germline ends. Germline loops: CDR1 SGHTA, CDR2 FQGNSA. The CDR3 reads CASSFWGGAIYGYTF. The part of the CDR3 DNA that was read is TGTGCCAGCAGCTTCTGGGGGGGCGCGATCTATGGC.

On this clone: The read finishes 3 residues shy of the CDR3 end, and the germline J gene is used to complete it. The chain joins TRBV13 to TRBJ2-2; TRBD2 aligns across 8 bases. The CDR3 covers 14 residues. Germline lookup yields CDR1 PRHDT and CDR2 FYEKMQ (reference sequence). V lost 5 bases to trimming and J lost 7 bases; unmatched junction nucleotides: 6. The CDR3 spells CASSTGGAVGELFF. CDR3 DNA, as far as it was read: TGTGCCAGCAGCACCGGGGGGGCCGTCGGGGAG. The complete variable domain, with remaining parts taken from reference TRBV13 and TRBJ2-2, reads AAGVIQSPRHLIKEKRETATLKCYPIPRHDTVYWYQQGPGQDPQFLISFYEKMQSDKGSIPDRFSAQQFSDYHSELNMSSLELGDSALYFCASSTGGAVGELFFGEGSRLTVL.

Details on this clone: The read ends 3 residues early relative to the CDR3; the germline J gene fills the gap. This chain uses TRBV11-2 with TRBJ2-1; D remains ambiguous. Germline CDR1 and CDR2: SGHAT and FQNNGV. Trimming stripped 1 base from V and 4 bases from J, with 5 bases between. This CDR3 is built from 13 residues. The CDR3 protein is CASSLGAYNEQFF. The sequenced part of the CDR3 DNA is TGTGCCAGCAGCTTAGGGGCGTACAATGAG.